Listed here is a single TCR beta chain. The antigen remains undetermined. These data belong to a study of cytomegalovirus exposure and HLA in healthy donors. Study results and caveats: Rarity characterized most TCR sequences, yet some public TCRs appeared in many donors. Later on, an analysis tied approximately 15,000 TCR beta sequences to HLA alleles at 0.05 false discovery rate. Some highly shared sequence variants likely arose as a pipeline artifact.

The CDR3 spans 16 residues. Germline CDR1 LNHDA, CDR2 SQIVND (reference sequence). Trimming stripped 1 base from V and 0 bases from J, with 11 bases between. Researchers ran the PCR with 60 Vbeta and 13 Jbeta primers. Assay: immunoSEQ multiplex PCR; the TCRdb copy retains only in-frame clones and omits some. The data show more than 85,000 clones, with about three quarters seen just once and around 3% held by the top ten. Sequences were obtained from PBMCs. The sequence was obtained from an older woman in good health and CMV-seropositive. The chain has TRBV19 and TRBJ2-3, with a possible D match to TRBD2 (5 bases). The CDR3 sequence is CASSIALARSTDTQYF. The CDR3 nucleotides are TGTGCCAGTAGTATAGCCCTAGCTCGGAGCACAGATACGCAGTATTTT.